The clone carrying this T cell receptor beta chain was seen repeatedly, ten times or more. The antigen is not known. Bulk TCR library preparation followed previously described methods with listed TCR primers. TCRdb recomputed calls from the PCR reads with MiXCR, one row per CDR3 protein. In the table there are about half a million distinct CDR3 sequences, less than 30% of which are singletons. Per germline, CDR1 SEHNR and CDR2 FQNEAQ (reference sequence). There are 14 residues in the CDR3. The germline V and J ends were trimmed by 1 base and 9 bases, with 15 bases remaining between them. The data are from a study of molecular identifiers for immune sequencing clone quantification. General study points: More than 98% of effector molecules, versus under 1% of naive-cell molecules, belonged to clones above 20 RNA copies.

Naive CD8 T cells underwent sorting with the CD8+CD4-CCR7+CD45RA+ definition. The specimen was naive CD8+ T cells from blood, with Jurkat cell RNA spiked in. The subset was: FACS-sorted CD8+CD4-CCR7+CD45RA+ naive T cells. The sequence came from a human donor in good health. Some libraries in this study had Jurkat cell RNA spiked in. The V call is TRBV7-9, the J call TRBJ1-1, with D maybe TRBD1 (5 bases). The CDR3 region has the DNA TGTGCCAGCAGCTTAGATTCGTCGCGGGGGAAAGCTTTCTTT. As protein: CASSLDSSRGKAFF.